A selection of T cell receptor beta chains follows, all from one sample in a study of T cells after yellow fever vaccination. TCRdb fed the 5' RACE reads into MiXCR, producing one record per CDR3 protein. Of hundreds of thousands of distinct CDR3 sequences listed, 10% to 15% are singletons. This material consisted of PBMCs, taken on the day of the yellow fever booster vaccination. These TCRs come from a man aged 25 to 45 who received the YFV17D yellow fever vaccine. Each CDR3 is given without its conserved first and last residue.

>TRBJ1-3|TRBV5-5
ASRTDTNSGNTIY
>TRBJ1-1|TRBV7-2
ASSLDVTEAF
>TRBJ1-4|TRBV18
ASSPWDSNEKLF
>TRBJ2-6|TRBV7-3
ASGSGHRNSGANVLT
>TRBJ1-1|TRBV10-3
AIRTKGDTEAF
>TRBJ2-5|TRBV10-1
ASSDPGQGIETQY
>TRBJ2-7|TRBV3-1
ASSQKDRAVEQY
>TRBJ2-5|TRBV29-1
SAATGTETQY
>TRBJ2-4|TRBV5-1
ASSLGPAGLAGNIQY
>TRBJ2-7|TRBV4-3
ASSQDYSEGLYYEQY
>TRBJ2-2|TRBV29-1
SVWLGQGAMDGTGELF
>TRBJ2-7|TRBV7-9
ASSLVQGTYEQY
>TRBJ2-2|TRBV15
ATSFTSLGDRNTGELF
>TRBJ2-7|TRBV5-1
ASSLARTSGSVYEQY
>TRBJ2-7|TRBV5-1
ASSRGQGNYEQY
>TRBJ2-3|TRBV15
ATSISLAGTDTQY
>TRBJ2-2|TRBV20-1
SAPSGRSTGELF
>TRBJ2-6|TRBV11-2
ASSPKGTSGRLAGANVLT
>TRBJ2-7|TRBV7-2
ASSLARSATYEQY
>TRBJ1-2|TRBV20-1
SAYNNYGYT
>TRBJ1-6|TRBV23-1
ASSQSRTGGYSPLH
>TRBJ2-6|TRBV25-1
ASSERRGLATTGANVLT
>TRBJ2-5|TRBV7-6
ASSADYSQY
>TRBJ2-7|TRBV10-3
AIGALAGDYEQY
>TRBJ2-1|TRBV12-3/TRBV12-4
ASAGGYQGDEQF
>TRBJ2-3|TRBV6-2/TRBV6-3
ASSSAGGPYTQY
>TRBJ2-7|TRBV3-1
ASSEGLAYEQY
>TRBJ2-7|TRBV3-1
ASSQDSLRRTYEQY
>TRBJ2-7|TRBV5-1
ASSQMTGKGYEQY
>TRBJ2-1|TRBV29-1
SVRGTGLYNEQF
>TRBJ1-2|TRBV5-1
ASSPGTTYGYT
>TRBJ2-6|TRBV27
ASSKAGGALMANVLT
>TRBJ2-5|TRBV20-1
SASSGRAGETQY
>TRBJ1-3|TRBV12-3/TRBV12-4
ASSPQDFSGNTIY
>TRBJ2-7|TRBV9
ASSLGTSGEYEQY
>TRBJ2-1|TRBV10-3
AISPSGSLNEQF
>TRBJ1-2|TRBV27
ASTRTGSSFSYGYT
>TRBJ1-1|TRBV24-1
ATSDKVMNTEAF
>TRBJ2-1|TRBV6-2/TRBV6-3
ASSPTSGIGNEQF
>TRBJ1-1|TRBV18
ASSPSPGTGGEAF
>TRBJ1-2|TRBV20-1
SANRGPPSLNYGYT
>TRBJ2-7|TRBV2
ASSEDQPLYEQY
>TRBJ2-7|TRBV12-3/TRBV12-4
ASTPGQGGAYEQY